This T cell receptor (beta chain) emerged from a study of T cell changes during pregnancy in multiple sclerosis. The CDR3 is made up of 15 amino acids. The germline V gene encodes CDR1 LNHDA and CDR2 SQIVND (reference sequence). V lost 3 bases and J lost 7; bases outside the gene matches: 6. The data were produced by immunoSEQ multiplex PCR, yet TCRdb's version contains in-frame clones alone and is incomplete. The sample lists fewer than 90,000 clones, about 89% occurring once. The rearrangement joins TRBV19 to TRBJ1-6; TRBD1 aligns across 7 bases. The sample here was peripheral blood, taken in the second trimester of pregnancy. This TCR was sampled from a female donor with multiple sclerosis, enrolled in a pregnancy study. The CDR3 here is CASSIGQAPNSPLHF. As DNA, the CDR3 is TGTGCCAGTAGTATTGGACAGGCCCCAAATTCACCCCTCCACTTT. The whole variable domain, remainder taken from reference TRBV19 and TRBJ1-6, is DGGITQSPKYLFRKEGQNVTLSCEQNLNHDAMYWYRQDPGQGLRLIYYSQIVNDFQKGDIAEGYSVSREKKESFPLTVTSAQKNPTAFYLCASSIGQAPNSPLHFGNGTRLTVT.